The clone carrying this T cell receptor beta chain was counted at least ten times. CDR3 length: 13 amino acids. V lost 5 bases to trimming and J lost 0 bases, with 10 bases between them. CDR1 DFQATT and CDR2 SNEGSKA come from the germline V gene (reference sequence). Lactation, pregnancy, other autoimmune disease or uncontrolled infection led to exclusion of patients. In making diagnoses, clinical symptoms, serum thyroxine and TRAb, thyroid ultrasound and orbital computed tomography were all used. PBMCs were collected from an approximately 9.3 ml volume of fresh peripheral blood. These data come from a study of T cells in Graves' hyperthyroidism and ophthalmopathy. Study background: Before treatment of any kind, peripheral blood was taken at initial diagnosis.

Researchers took RNA transcripts and amplified the TCR beta CDR3 regions from them. The HTBI primer set served for first-round RT-PCR of the TCR CDR3. A single record per CDR3 protein comes from TCRdb applying MiXCR to the multiplex PCR reads. Here the sample spans about 260,000 distinct CDR3 sequences, roughly 22% being singletons. Input material: blood. This TCR came from a man aged 25-45 years with Graves' ophthalmopathy. The V gene is TRBV20-1, the J gene TRBJ1-1; possible D gene TRBD1, 6 bases. CDR3 nucleotide sequence: TGCAGTGCTCTGACAGGAGTGAACACTGAAGCTTTCTTT. It encodes CSALTGVNTEAFF.